A few counts support the clone carrying this T cell receptor (beta chain). Its target is not known. The entry originates in a study of a mutant IDH1 vaccine in newly diagnosed glioma. Study context: In some groups vaccination began 4-6 weeks post-radiotherapy; others received it with temozolomide. The week-35 safety follow-up was V12, and the week-47 study end was V13. General study points: Pseudoprogression appeared independent of alterations in top peripheral clonotypes.

Time point specified: week 47, end of study. The content of each vaccine dose was 300 ug of mutant IDH1 20-mer peptide, and topical imiquimod accompanied it. CDR1 and CDR2 from the germline V gene are MNHNS and SASEGT. The length of the CDR3 is 14 residues. After removal of 6 bases from V and 7 bases from J, the junction contained 11 bases not matched to a gene. Repertoires were generated with immunoSEQ multiplex PCR, while TCRdb's copy carries only in-frame clones and drops some. The repertoire includes some 62,000 clones, 80% to 85% of them detected once, and more than 3% sits in the top ten. The chain joins TRBV6-1 to TRBJ1-1; 7 bases agree with TRBD1. The origin of this receptor is a man aged 30 to 39 with glioma. The specimen comprised PBMCs, sampled from a glioma patient whose treatment included an IDH1 peptide vaccine. The CDR3 coding sequence is TGTGCCAGCAGCTTACACGACAGGGTCATTGAAGCTTTCTTT. This gives the protein CASSLHDRVIEAFF.